The T cell receptor (beta chain) under discussion was sequenced for a study of blood T cell repertoires in COVID-19. The repertoire was sequenced with immunoSEQ multiplex PCR; TCRdb's copy has only in-frame clones and lacks some. The sample yields 300,000 to 400,000 clones, around 89% seen once. Enrolment of Seattle patients took place during active infection, and they were followed longitudinally. The source is a young woman with COVID-19, enrolled during active disease. Source material: peripheral blood.

The CDR3 DNA is TGTGCCTGGGGGGGTGGAGGGGCGTCGGAGCCCCAGCATTTT. Its protein is CAWGGGGASEPQHF. The chain joins TRBV30 to TRBJ1-5; a weak D match, TRBD1 (5 bases). This CDR3 comprises 14 residues. Germline CDR1 reads GTSNPN; CDR2 reads SVGIG (reference sequence). Trimming shortened V by 5 bases and J by 8 bases, and 19 bases separated the two germline ends.